This is a list of T cell receptor beta chains from one sample in a study of T cell responses to AZD1222 COVID-19 vaccine. TCRdb keeps only in-frame clones here, not all; method: immunoSEQ multiplex PCR. The sample has 130,000 to 150,000 clones, roughly nine tenths seen once; the top ten hold roughly 3.1%. The sample here was peripheral blood, taken on day 0 of AZD1222 vaccination. Receptors were obtained from an adult in good health. Each CDR3 is given with its conserved first and last residue. D genes are given only for firm matches. The listing skips clone size in some rows; elsewhere it reads once, few, many or a size class.

size: .
V: TRBV7-2
D: .
J: TRBJ2-2
DNA: TGTGCCAGCAGCTTACTTCCAGGGGCGAACACCGGGGAGCTGTTTTTT
CDR3: CASSLLPGANTGELFF

size: once
V: TRBV2
D: .
J: TRBJ1-1
DNA: TGTGCCAGCAGTGAAGCCTCAGCTAGGAACACTGAAGCTTTCTTT
CDR3: CASSEASARNTEAFF

size: .
V: TRBV7-2
D: TRBD1
J: TRBJ2-2
DNA: TGTGCCAGCACCTGGACAGGGAACACCGGGGAGCTGTTTTTT
CDR3: CASTWTGNTGELFF

size: .
V: TRBV7-3
D: .
J: TRBJ1-1
DNA: TGTGCCAGCAGCTTAAGGTCGAGTAGGGAGGGCCGGGAAACTGAAGCTTTCTTT
CDR3: CASSLRSSREGRETEAFF

size: .
V: TRBV18
D: .
J: TRBJ1-2
DNA: TGTGCCAGCTCACTCGCCAGGGAGGATGGCTACACCTTC
CDR3: CASSLAREDGYTF

size: .
V: TRBV29-1
D: .
J: TRBJ2-1
DNA: TGCAGCGGTTATGTGTCTAGAGGCAATGAGCAGTTCTTC
CDR3: CSGYVSRGNEQFF

size: .
V: TRBV15
D: .
J: TRBJ1-1
DNA: TGTGCCACCAGCTCAAGGGATGGTTACACTGAAGCTTTCTTT
CDR3: CATSSRDGYTEAFF

size: once
V: TRBV5-8
D: .
J: TRBJ1-5
DNA: TGTGCCAGCAGCTTGGAGCTAGGAACCGGGCAGCCCCAGCATTTT
CDR3: CASSLELGTGQPQHF

size: .
V: TRBV30
D: TRBD1
J: TRBJ1-1
DNA: TGTGCCTGGAGACCGGGACAGGGGATTGCTGAAGCTTTCTTT
CDR3: CAWRPGQGIAEAFF

size: once
V: TRBV5-4
D: .
J: TRBJ2-7
DNA: TGTGCCAGCAGCTTGGAAGCAGGGCAGTCCTACGAGCAGTACTTC
CDR3: CASSLEAGQSYEQYF

size: .
V: TRBV7-9
D: TRBD1
J: TRBJ1-2
DNA: TGTGCCAGCAGCTTTCTCGGGACAGGGCGAAGGGTTGGCTACACCTTC
CDR3: CASSFLGTGRRVGYTF

size: .
V: TRBV9
D: .
J: TRBJ1-5
DNA: TGTGCCAGCAGCGGGGGTACGGGCCGGGGTCAGCCCCAGCATTTT
CDR3: CASSGGTGRGQPQHF

size: .
V: TRBV5-1
D: .
J: TRBJ2-2
DNA: TGCGCCAGCAGCTTGAAGGGGCTTCCGAACACCGGGGAGCTGTTTTTT
CDR3: CASSLKGLPNTGELFF

size: .
V: TRBV11-3
D: TRBD1
J: TRBJ2-7
DNA: TGTGCCAGCAGCCAGGGACAGGGGGCCGAGCAGTACTTC
CDR3: CASSQGQGAEQYF

size: .
V: TRBV19
D: .
J: TRBJ1-5
DNA: TGTGCCAGTAGTATAGGGTCCGGGGGCGCGAGCAATCAGCCCCAGCATTTT
CDR3: CASSIGSGGASNQPQHF

size: .
V: TRBV5-6
D: TRBD2
J: TRBJ2-5
DNA: TGTGCCAGCAGCCCCCGACTAGCGGGGGGGCGGGAGACCCAGTACTTC
CDR3: CASSPRLAGGRETQYF

size: .
V: TRBV19
D: .
J: TRBJ2-2
DNA: TGTGCCAGTACAGGGATCACCGGGGAGCTGTTTTTT
CDR3: CASTGITGELFF

size: .
V: TRBV7-6
D: TRBD1
J: TRBJ2-7
DNA: TGTGCCAGCAGTAGCGCACCGGGACAGTACGAGCAGTACTTC
CDR3: CASSSAPGQYEQYF

size: few
V: TRBV30
D: TRBD2
J: TRBJ2-7
DNA: TGTGCCTGGAACGTTGCGGGGGACGAGCAGTACTTC
CDR3: CAWNVAGDEQYF

size: .
V: TRBV20-1
D: .
J: TRBJ1-6
DNA: TGCAGTGCTAGTGGGAGGGATCTTCATAATTCACCCCTCCACTTT
CDR3: CSASGRDLHNSPLHF

size: .
V: TRBV6-5
D: TRBD1
J: TRBJ1-4
DNA: TGTGCCAGCAGGGACGGGGGGACAGGGAATGAAAAACTGTTTTTT
CDR3: CASRDGGTGNEKLFF

size: .
V: TRBV5-4
D: .
J: TRBJ2-5
DNA: TGTGCCAGCAGCATGGACTGGCGAGAGACCCAGTACTTC
CDR3: CASSMDWRETQYF

size: .
V: TRBV5-1
D: TRBD2
J: TRBJ2-7
DNA: TGCGCCAGCAGCCCCCAACGAGGGAGGGACGAGCAGTACTTC
CDR3: CASSPQRGRDEQYF

size: .
V: TRBV5-1
D: .
J: TRBJ1-1
DNA: TGCGCCAGCAGCTTACAGGCATCGAACACTGAAGCTTTCTTT
CDR3: CASSLQASNTEAFF

size: .
V: TRBV5-6
D: .
J: TRBJ1-6
DNA: TGTGCCAGCAGTCCGGGAGGACGGTACCTCCACTTT
CDR3: CASSPGGRYLHF

size: once
V: TRBV24-1
D: TRBD1
J: TRBJ2-7
DNA: TGTGCCACCAGTGATCCACAGGGGGCTAATGGATCCTACGAGCAGTACTTC
CDR3: CATSDPQGANGSYEQYF

size: .
V: TRBV12-3/TRBV12-4
D: .
J: TRBJ2-7
DNA: TGTGCCAGCAGCCCACAGGGCACCGAGCAGTACTTC
CDR3: CASSPQGTEQYF

size: few
V: TRBV24-1
D: .
J: TRBJ2-1
DNA: TGTGCCACCAGTGATCCTGGGGTGGGTGAGCAGTTCTTC
CDR3: CATSDPGVGEQFF

size: .
V: TRBV7-8
D: .
J: TRBJ1-2
DNA: TGTGCCAGCAGCTTGCAGGGGTACGGCTACACCTTC
CDR3: CASSLQGYGYTF

size: .
V: TRBV4-2
D: .
J: TRBJ1-4
DNA: TGTGCCAGCAGCCAAGATCTAAGGGAAAAACTGTTTTTT
CDR3: CASSQDLREKLFF